A selection of T cell receptor beta chains follows, all from one sample in a study of beta chain features in type 1 diabetes. TCRdb's table, derived via immunoSEQ multiplex PCR, lists solely in-frame clones and lacks some. The data hold fewer than 650,000 clones, with around a sixth observed a single time. The sample taken for sequencing was naive CD4+ T cells from blood. These receptors all come from a man younger than 35 in good health. Both conserved end residues are part of each CDR3. The D gene is left open where the match is weak. The size of a clone is reported for some rows only, either as once, few or many, or as a class for expanded clones.

v_gene,j_gene,d_gene,abundance,CDR3aa,CDR3nt
TRBV7-9,TRBJ2-5,.,.,CASSLMGSGETQYF,TGTGCCAGCAGCTTAATGGGGAGCGGAGAGACCCAGTACTTC
TRBV4-3,TRBJ2-3,TRBD2,.,CASSQVGRGEDTQYF,TGCGCCAGCAGCCAAGTTGGCCGGGGGGAAGATACGCAGTATTTT
TRBV7-2,TRBJ2-5,TRBD2,.,CASSLTNAGAQYF,TGTGCCAGCAGCTTAACCAATGCGGGGGCCCAGTACTTC
TRBV7-9,TRBJ2-5,TRBD2,few,CASSLGEAGGSRTQYF,TGTGCCAGCAGCTTAGGCGAAGCGGGGGGCAGCAGGACCCAGTACTTC
TRBV6-5,TRBJ2-3,.,.,CASSYGRGRNTDTQYF,TGTGCCAGCAGTTACGGGAGGGGGCGCAACACAGATACGCAGTATTTT
TRBV7-9,TRBJ2-1,.,.,CASSFLFRVAAYNEQFF,TGTGCCAGCAGCTTTCTATTTCGGGTCGCGGCCTACAATGAGCAGTTCTTC
TRBV11-2,TRBJ2-5,.,.,CASSFVKGYQETQYF,TGTGCCAGCAGCTTTGTGAAGGGGTACCAAGAGACCCAGTACTTC
TRBV18,TRBJ2-1,TRBD2,.,CASSLGLAGGNEQFF,TGTGCCAGCTCACTGGGACTAGCGGGAGGCAATGAGCAGTTCTTC
TRBV7-9,TRBJ2-1,.,few,CASSFGYGQFF,TGTGCCAGCAGCTTTGGGTACGGGCAGTTCTTC
TRBV10-3,TRBJ1-3,.,many,CAIRDAGGNTIYF,TGTGCCATCAGGGATGCGGGAGGAAACACCATATATTTT
TRBV6-1,TRBJ2-7,.,.,CASSERLGDYEQYF,TGTGCCAGCAGTGAAAGACTAGGAGACTACGAGCAGTACTTC
TRBV5-1,TRBJ1-1,TRBD1,.,CASSWSRGQTEAFF,TGCGCCAGCAGCTGGAGCAGGGGGCAGACTGAAGCTTTCTTT
TRBV6-4,TRBJ2-3,.,.,CASSVQHTDTQYF,TGTGCCAGCAGTGTCCAACACACAGATACGCAGTATTTT
TRBV5-4,TRBJ1-3,.,.,CASSPRRGGTLSGNTIYF,TGTGCCAGCAGCCCTAGGCGGGGGGGGACTCTCTCTGGAAACACCATATATTTT
TRBV9,TRBJ2-1,.,few,CASSSSDSSYNEQFF,TGTGCCAGCAGCTCGAGCGATAGCTCCTACAATGAGCAGTTCTTC
TRBV19,TRBJ2-1,TRBD2,.,CASTLAGLSYNEQFF,TGTGCCAGTACCTTAGCGGGACTTTCCTACAATGAGCAGTTCTTC
TRBV7-6,TRBJ2-7,TRBD1,.,CASSSGQGGSYEQYF,TGTGCCAGCAGCTCCGGACAGGGCGGTTCGTACGAGCAGTACTTC
TRBV19,TRBJ2-1,.,few,CASSSSGHSRNEQFF,TGTGCCAGTAGTTCCTCGGGTCACAGTCGCAATGAGCAGTTCTTC
TRBV9,TRBJ2-7,.,.,CASSTGQPLRGEQYF,TGTGCCAGCAGCACCGGACAGCCCCTAAGGGGCGAGCAGTACTTC
TRBV4-2,TRBJ1-5,.,.,CASSQERLNNQPQHF,TGTGCCAGCAGCCAAGAACGGCTGAACAATCAGCCCCAGCATTTT
TRBV9,TRBJ1-2,.,few,CASSKDPTEFYGYTF,TGTGCCAGCAGCAAGGACCCGACAGAATTCTATGGCTACACCTTC
TRBV4-1,TRBJ1-2,.,few,CASSRGEGYGYTF,TGCGCCAGCAGCCGAGGAGAAGGCTATGGCTACACCTTC
TRBV13,TRBJ1-4,TRBD1,.,CASSGKTPDRDGEKLFF,TGTGCCAGCAGCGGAAAGACGCCTGACAGGGATGGAGAAAAACTGTTTTTT
TRBV7-3,TRBJ2-2,.,.,CASSLGTTTGELFF,TGTGCCAGCAGCTTAGGCACAACCACCGGGGAGCTGTTTTTT
TRBV5-1,TRBJ2-7,.,.,CASSLGGGSYEQYF,TGCGCCAGCAGCTTGGGGGGCGGATCCTACGAGCAGTACTTC
TRBV7-9,TRBJ1-6,.,.,CASSFKDNSPLHF,TGTGCCAGCAGCTTCAAGGATAATTCACCCCTCCACTTT
TRBV5-1,TRBJ2-5,.,few,CASSLSSLETQYF,TGCGCCAGCAGCCTTTCTAGCCTAGAGACCCAGTACTTC
TRBV12-5,TRBJ2-7,.,few,CASGLPRVGYEQYF,TGTGCTAGTGGCCTGCCTCGGGTAGGCTACGAGCAGTACTTC
TRBV11-2,TRBJ1-5,TRBD1,few,CASSGGTAPYSNQPQHF,TGTGCCAGCAGCGGGGGGACAGCCCCCTATAGCAATCAGCCCCAGCATTTT
TRBV11-2,TRBJ2-7,.,few,CASSLVLVEQYF,TGTGCCAGCAGCCTGGTACTTGTCGAGCAGTACTTC
TRBV18,TRBJ2-6,.,few,CASSPQTAQANVLTF,TGTGCCAGCTCACCGCAGACGGCGCAGGCCAACGTCCTGACTTTC
TRBV5-6,TRBJ1-2,.,.,CASSLTAPGYTF,TGTGCCAGCAGCTTGACAGCCCCAGGCTACACCTTC